Listed below are T cell receptor beta chains from one sample, sequenced in a study of naive and memory T cell subsets. TCRdb passed the UMI-ligation and nested PCR reads through MiXCR, listing each CDR3 protein once. Among some 150,000 distinct CDR3 sequences listed, more than 15% were seen once. Material for sequencing was naive CD4+ T cells from blood. All receptors come from a human donor in good health. Both conserved end residues are trimmed from each CDR3. Fields, in order: V gene, clone size, CDR3 protein. Not every row has a clone size; where given, it reads once, few, many or a size class.

v_gene: TRBV6-2/TRBV6-3; abundance: few; CDR3aa: ASSAAGRLSTDTQY
v_gene: TRBV6-5; abundance: NA; CDR3aa: ASRRGGTGKGYEQY
v_gene: TRBV20-1; abundance: few; CDR3aa: SAFRQGAYEQY
v_gene: TRBV6-1; abundance: few; CDR3aa: ASRQPGLAGTDTQY
v_gene: TRBV14; abundance: few; CDR3aa: ASSPTNVNEQF
v_gene: TRBV5-1; abundance: NA; CDR3aa: ASSLGEGRNIQY
v_gene: TRBV5-1; abundance: NA; CDR3aa: ASSLEPGNTEAF
v_gene: TRBV20-1; abundance: few; CDR3aa: SARGDSGLSYEQY
v_gene: TRBV24-1; abundance: few; CDR3aa: ATSDGSSYEQY
v_gene: TRBV20-1; abundance: NA; CDR3aa: SARDVREAYNEQF
v_gene: TRBV7-9; abundance: few; CDR3aa: ASSSTGGVYNEQF
v_gene: TRBV10-2; abundance: NA; CDR3aa: ASSSLGGGKTDTQY
v_gene: TRBV11-2; abundance: few; CDR3aa: ASSSDRGNSPLH
v_gene: TRBV9; abundance: many; CDR3aa: ASSGEGVNQPQH
v_gene: TRBV2; abundance: many; CDR3aa: ASSESAGGVFEQY
v_gene: TRBV5-1; abundance: NA; CDR3aa: ASSLGQLTGHEQF
v_gene: TRBV7-2; abundance: NA; CDR3aa: ASSFFGGVGNIQY
v_gene: TRBV6-1; abundance: NA; CDR3aa: AGRTGTSGRSGELF
v_gene: TRBV18; abundance: NA; CDR3aa: ASSPPGIAGSYEQY
v_gene: TRBV27; abundance: NA; CDR3aa: ASSLSQLETQY
v_gene: TRBV6-2/TRBV6-3; abundance: few; CDR3aa: ASRDSSGNSYNEQF
v_gene: TRBV12-3/TRBV12-4; abundance: NA; CDR3aa: ASSLDISGGKLF
v_gene: TRBV18; abundance: NA; CDR3aa: ASSPRGQPADTQY
v_gene: TRBV12-5; abundance: NA; CDR3aa: ASGLGPNNNEQF
v_gene: TRBV28; abundance: few; CDR3aa: ASSILAAGELF
v_gene: TRBV7-2; abundance: once; CDR3aa: ASSSPGSSGYSNQPQH
v_gene: TRBV28; abundance: many; CDR3aa: ASRRTSGSLSGANVLT
v_gene: TRBV12-5; abundance: NA; CDR3aa: ASGLVRGGRASSYNEQF
v_gene: TRBV13; abundance: NA; CDR3aa: ASSRTGGATNEKLF
v_gene: TRBV24-1; abundance: NA; CDR3aa: ATSDPSGHEQF
v_gene: TRBV29-1; abundance: few; CDR3aa: SVVDRGLYNEQF
v_gene: TRBV5-4; abundance: few; CDR3aa: ASSLRDIDTGELF
v_gene: TRBV20-1; abundance: NA; CDR3aa: SARWGGGTDTQY
v_gene: TRBV12-3/TRBV12-4; abundance: few; CDR3aa: ASSLIWNTGELF
v_gene: TRBV19; abundance: NA; CDR3aa: ASRPPGTDSNQPQH
v_gene: TRBV12-3/TRBV12-4; abundance: NA; CDR3aa: ASSLDRWDSNQPQH
v_gene: TRBV10-3; abundance: few; CDR3aa: AISDGSSGVSDTQY
v_gene: TRBV10-1; abundance: NA; CDR3aa: ASSEYYREAETQY
v_gene: TRBV28; abundance: few; CDR3aa: ASRLSGAYEQY
v_gene: TRBV29-1; abundance: many; CDR3aa: SVQGARATDTQY
v_gene: TRBV28; abundance: few; CDR3aa: ASSSHVVETNSPLH
v_gene: TRBV20-1; abundance: few; CDR3aa: SASGRASSGANVLT
v_gene: TRBV5-1; abundance: NA; CDR3aa: ASSLTPRQGSDSPLH
v_gene: TRBV28; abundance: few; CDR3aa: ASSFQAAAGDQETQY
v_gene: TRBV29-1; abundance: NA; CDR3aa: SVPGQGEMSAF
v_gene: TRBV5-5; abundance: few; CDR3aa: ASSADRGHQPQH
v_gene: TRBV9; abundance: NA; CDR3aa: ASSAIPGISGYT
v_gene: TRBV20-1; abundance: NA; CDR3aa: SALRTGGEGGYT
v_gene: TRBV2; abundance: NA; CDR3aa: ASSGWDLSLISYNEQF
v_gene: TRBV7-9; abundance: NA; CDR3aa: ASSLRARGQQDTQY
v_gene: TRBV29-1; abundance: NA; CDR3aa: SVGGTGFGNQPQH
v_gene: TRBV3-1; abundance: NA; CDR3aa: ASSRRSGSFEDTQY